This T cell receptor beta chain was identified in a study of cytomegalovirus exposure and HLA in healthy donors. Donors were ostensibly healthy at sampling, although undocumented immune exposures were probable. A multiplex PCR was run with 60 Vbeta primers and 13 Jbeta primers. Clones were sequenced by immunoSEQ multiplex PCR, and TCRdb holds only the in-frame ones, with some missing. The table has under 55,000 clones, over 70% seen once. About this clone: Its matching antigen is unknown.

Notes on the study in general: Earlier findings revealed that most TCR beta V segments proved productive either about 87% or about 30% of the time.

Sample: PBMCs. This TCR came from a man aged 18 to 29 in good health and CMV-seronegative.

The CDR3 DNA reads TGCAGCGTTGTATTTTACACCGGGGAGCTGTTTTTT. Protein sequence: CSVVFYTGELFF. The chain is built from TRBV29-1 and TRBJ2-2; D is ambiguous. Germline V gene lookup returns CDR1 SQVTM and CDR2 ANQGSEA. The CDR3 runs to 12 residues. V lost 4 bases and J lost 3, with 6 bases in between.